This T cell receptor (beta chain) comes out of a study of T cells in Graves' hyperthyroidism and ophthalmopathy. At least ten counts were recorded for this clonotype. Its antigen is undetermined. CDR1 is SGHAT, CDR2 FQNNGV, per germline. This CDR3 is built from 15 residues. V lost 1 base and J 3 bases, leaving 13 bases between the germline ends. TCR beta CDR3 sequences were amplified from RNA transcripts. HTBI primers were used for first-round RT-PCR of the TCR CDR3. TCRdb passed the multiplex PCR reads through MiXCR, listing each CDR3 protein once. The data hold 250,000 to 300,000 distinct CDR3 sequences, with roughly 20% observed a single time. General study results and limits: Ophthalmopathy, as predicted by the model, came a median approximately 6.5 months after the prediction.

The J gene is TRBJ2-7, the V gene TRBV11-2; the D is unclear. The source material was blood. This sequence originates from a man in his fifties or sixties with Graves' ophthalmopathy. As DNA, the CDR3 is TGTGCCAGCAGCTTAGGGTTGGCGTCTGGCTACGAGCAGTACTTC. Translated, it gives CASSLGLASGYEQYF.